This TCR beta chain emerged from a study of post-analysis software for immune sequencing data. Findings and limits, study-wide: TRBV segments more frequent in patients than in controls numbered roughly 5 and included TRBV5-6, TRBV5-1 and TRBV20-1. Those with multiple sclerosis, the patient group, showed significantly lower normalized Chao1 diversity than controls.

In germline, CDR1 is DFQATT, CDR2 SNEGSKA (reference sequence). Trimming cost V 6 bases and J 3 bases, with 8 bases left between them. The CDR3 consists of 11 residues. A word on this clonotype: Its antigen is undetermined.

Presence of unique molecular identifiers characterized the TCR beta cDNA libraries. Using its own MiXCR run on the PCR reads, TCRdb lists one record per CDR3 protein. The sample has approximately 660,000 distinct CDR3 sequences, about 60% seen once. The genes are TRBV20-1 and TRBJ2-5, with D hard to call. The sequencing sample was made of blood. The origin of this receptor is a girl aged 2 to 9 with multiple sclerosis. In DNA form, the CDR3 reads TGCAGTGCCTTATCTAAAGAGACCCAGTACTTC. Amino acids: CSALSKETQYF.